Included here is one T cell receptor beta chain sequence, with context. What this receptor recognizes is not known. No qualities accompany the bases; no much larger clone lies one base away. Additional DNA sequences in this sample encode the identical CDR3. The data belong to a study of blood T cell repertoires in COVID-19 (dated by TCRdb to the early 2020s). A note on the overall study: Samples from collaborators originated in the United States, Italy and Spain and spanned both the acute and convalescent phases of COVID-19. The prospective study material was composed of cDNA or gDNA derived from T cells, B-cell-depleted T cells, or PBMCs. Deeply sampled blood TCRbeta repertoires from subjects exposed to, actively infected with, or recovered from COVID-19 were included in the dataset. A freely available public database, intended as a resource for researchers studying the immune response to SARS-CoV-2, is where the repertoires were released. The samples were drawn from two sources: the first 160 participants of the ongoing ImmuneRACE study, and over 950 subjects contributed by 6 global collaborators. The sample metadata nearly always contained a de-identified subject ID, COVID-19 status, age in years and sex. Where available, HLA class I and class II types were taken from metadata supplied by the sample provider and were not determined by assay-based typing.

Each collaborating institution followed its own protocols to collect whole blood in K2EDTA tubes. Collaborator samples were shipped for TCRbeta analysis as frozen whole blood, isolated PBMCs, or DNA extracted from either sample type. General study outcomes and caveats: The amount of clinical and demographic metadata varied by source and participant and was provided uncurated.

TCRbeta CDR3 regions were amplified from genomic DNA using the immunoSEQ Assay, a bias-controlled multiplex PCR. Processing in the source paper ran as follows. Nucleated cell counts per sample were estimated from amplification of reference gene primers within the assay. To quantify the absolute abundance of each unique TCRbeta CDR3 rearrangement, sequence reads were collapsed and filtered. Productive Simpson clonality was computed per sample as the square root of Simpson's diversity index over productive rearrangements. The table comes from immuneACCESS by way of TCRdb, which keeps in-frame sequences with V and J called. Part of the clones is missing from these tables; in studies checked, under half for an unresolved V gene and the rest for unknown reasons. For V, J and clone size, that table is used; D and trimming come from the DNA. The table for this sample lists a few hundred thousand clones; 85% of them were counted only once. The ten largest clones represent around 3.4% of the sample.

The CDR3 measures 12 amino acids from cysteine to phenylalanine. Of all the DNA, just the CDR3 is kept, 36 bases in frame from base 1. V sheds 3 bases and J sheds 7 bases, leaving 9 bases between their ends. As encoded in the germline V gene, CDR1 is MDHEN while CDR2 is SYDVKM. The rearrangement joined TRBV28 to TRBJ1-1; the D segment cannot be called with confidence. The sequenced sample consisted of peripheral blood. The sequence came from a young woman with acute or convalescent COVID-19. The CDR3 protein is CASSLSRGEAFF. The nucleotide sequence reads TGTGCCAGCAGTTTGAGCCGCGGTGAAGCTTTCTTT.